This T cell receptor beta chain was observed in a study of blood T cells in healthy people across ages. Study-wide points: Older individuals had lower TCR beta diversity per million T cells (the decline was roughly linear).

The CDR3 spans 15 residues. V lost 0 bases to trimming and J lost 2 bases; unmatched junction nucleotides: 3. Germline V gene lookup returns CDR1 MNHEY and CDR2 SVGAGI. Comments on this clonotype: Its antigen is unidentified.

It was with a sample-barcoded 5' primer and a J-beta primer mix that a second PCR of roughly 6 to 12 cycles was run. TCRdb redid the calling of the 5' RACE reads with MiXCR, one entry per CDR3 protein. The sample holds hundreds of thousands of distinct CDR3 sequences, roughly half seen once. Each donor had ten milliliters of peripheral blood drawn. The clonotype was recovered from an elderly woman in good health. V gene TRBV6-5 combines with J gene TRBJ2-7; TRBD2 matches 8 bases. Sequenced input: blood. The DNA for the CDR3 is TGTGCCAGCAGTTACTCTAGCGGGAAGACCTACGAGCAGTACTTC. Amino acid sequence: CASSYSSGKTYEQYF.